The T cell receptor (beta chain) described here comes from a study of CD8 T cells in ankylosing spondylitis. This CDR3 comprises 15 residues. Trimming pared 6 bases from V and 5 bases from J, leaving 19 bases between. CDR1 is MNHEY, CDR2 SMNVEV, per germline (reference sequence). This clonotype occurred a few times. Its antigen is undetermined. Quantitative barcoded 5'-RACE was used to prepare TCR beta libraries. TCRdb itself ran the 5' RACE reads through MiXCR, one entry per CDR3 protein. The data contain about 300,000 distinct CDR3 sequences, less than 25% of them singletons. Study-wide points: For ankylosing spondylitis blood, a TCR beta motif of under 10 highly homologous variants appeared characteristic. It was reported that disease-linked clones were significantly enriched in matched ankylosing spondylitis synovial fluid.

Input material: blood, either unsorted or a sorted T cell fraction (not recorded which). The receptor comes from a female donor with ankylosing spondylitis or in good health (not recorded which). The chain employs TRBV27 and TRBJ1-1, with D possibly being TRBD1 (6 bases). In DNA form, the CDR3 reads TGTGCCAGCAGGGGCCGGGGGGGCACAATAACTGAAGCTTTCTTT. Protein sequence: CASRGRGGTITEAFF.